A single sample is the source of the 13 T cell receptor beta chains below, sequenced in a study of cytomegalovirus exposure and HLA in healthy donors. Use of 60 Vbeta and 13 Jbeta primers characterized the PCR. TCRdb keeps only in-frame clones here, not all; method: immunoSEQ multiplex PCR. The top ten hold 0.71% of the sample, which has 200,000 to 250,000 clones, over 70% seen once. Sequences were obtained from PBMCs. Receptor source: a boy between 2 and 10 years old in good health and CMV-seronegative.

Only a few counts were recorded for this clone. V gene TRBV9 combines with J gene TRBJ1-5, with D hard to call. Germline V lookup: CDR1 SGDLS, CDR2 YYNGEE. V was clipped by 0 bases and J by 6 bases, with 13 bases between them. The CDR3 is 15 residues long. CDR3 in amino acids: CASSVDIGEGQPQHF. CDR3 coding DNA: TGTGCCAGCAGCGTAGACATTGGGGAGGGTCAGCCCCAGCATTTT.

This chain connects TRBV7-3 to TRBJ1-1, with 7 bases lining up with TRBD1. Germline V gene data show CDR1 as SGHTA and CDR2 as FQGTGA. CDR3 length equals 13 residues. The V gene end was trimmed by 5 bases and the J gene end by 9 bases; junction bases not matched to a gene: 9. In DNA form, the CDR3 reads TGTGCCAGCAGCGGAAAACAGGGGACGCAAGCTTTCTTT. Encoded protein: CASSGKQGTQAFF.

The V and J genes are TRBV19 and TRBJ2-4; TRBD1 might be the D (7 bases). The germline CDR1 and CDR2 sequences are LNHDA and SQIVND (reference sequence). The CDR3 length is 17 residues. V was shortened by 3 bases and J by 0 bases, with 15 bases between the two germline ends. CDR3 in DNA: TGTGCCAGTAGTATTATAAGGCAGGGGGGAGCCAAAAACATTCAGTACTTC. It codes for CASSIIRQGGAKNIQYF.

The rearrangement joins TRBV19 to TRBJ2-7; the match to TRBD2 covers 8 bases. CDR3 length: 15 amino acids. Germline CDR1 is LNHDA and CDR2 is SQIVND (reference sequence). With 1 base clipped from V and 3 bases from J, the junction kept 5 bases outside the gene matches. CDR3 DNA: TGTGCCAGTAGTATAGCGGGGGGGGCCATCTACGAGCAGTACTTC. This sequence encodes CASSIAGGAIYEQYF.

The rearrangement uses TRBV10-1 and TRBJ2-5; 11 bases are shared with TRBD2. CDR1 WNHNN and CDR2 SYGVQD come from the germline V gene (reference sequence). The CDR3 covers 18 residues. J lost 5 bases, V lost 6 bases, and 17 bases had no gene match. The CDR3 DNA reads as TGCGCCAGCAGACTAGCGGGAGTATGGAAGTTCGAAGAGGAGACCCAGTACTTC. It translates to CASRLAGVWKFEEETQYF.

This chain joins TRBV19 and TRBJ2-1, with 12 bases aligning to TRBD2. Germline values: CDR1 LNHDA, CDR2 SQIVND (reference sequence). With V trimmed by 2 bases and J by 9 bases, 5 bases remained unmatched. The CDR3 consists of 15 residues. For the CDR3, the DNA is TGTGCCAGTAGTATACTAGCGGGGGGGCGGGGTGAGCAGTTCTTC. Residues: CASSILAGGRGEQFF.

This clone was seen only once. This chain uses TRBV30 with TRBJ1-3; a possible D gene is TRBD1 (5 bases). The germline V gene has CDR1 GTSNPN and CDR2 SVGIG (reference sequence). V lost 0 bases to trimming and J lost 3 bases, with 6 bases between them. The CDR3 has 13 amino acids. As DNA, the CDR3 is TGTGCCTGGAGTGTCCAGGGTGGAAACACCATATATTTT. It codes for CAWSVQGGNTIYF.

The rearrangement joins TRBV19 to TRBJ1-1; no definite D call. V gave up 3 bases and J gave up 0 bases, with 8 bases separating them. Per germline, CDR1 LNHDA and CDR2 SQIVND (reference sequence). The CDR3 totals 14 residues. The CDR3 is CASSIVFVNTEAFF. CDR3 in DNA: TGTGCCAGTAGTATCGTCTTCGTGAACACTGAAGCTTTCTTT.

The V gene is TRBV15, the J gene TRBJ2-2, with D possibly being TRBD1 (7 bases). Trimming took 5 bases from V and 1 from J, leaving 23 bases between them. The CDR3 is 19 amino acids. Germline V CDR1 and CDR2: LNHNV, YYDKDF (reference sequence). The CDR3 spells CATSRRGRGIAENTGELFF. The CDR3 DNA reads as TGTGCCACCAGCCGGCGGGGCAGGGGGATCGCGGAGAACACCGGGGAGCTGTTTTTT.

The chain is built from TRBV2 and TRBJ1-2; tentatively, D is TRBD1 (5 bases). V shed 6 bases and J shed 4 bases, with 12 bases lying between them. The germline gives CDR1 SNHLY, CDR2 FYNNEI. CDR3 length: 13 residues. The CDR3 protein is CASRRGVLYGYTF. The CDR3 DNA reads TGTGCCAGCAGGCGGGGGGTGCTCTATGGCTACACCTTC.

A word on this clone: The same CDR3 also results from other DNA sequences found in this sample. V and J are TRBV19 and TRBJ1-1, with a possible D match to TRBD1 (6 bases). The germline CDR1 and CDR2 sequences are LNHDA and SQIVND (reference sequence). This CDR3 is built from 13 residues. The V and J ends lost 0 bases and 7 bases respectively, with 9 bases between them. This CDR3 is CASSIDRGSEAFF. DNA of the CDR3: TGTGCCAGTAGTATAGACAGGGGAAGTGAAGCTTTCTTT.

This clone was seen a few times. V is TRBV6-5 and J is TRBJ1-3; unclear D gene. The germline V gene encodes CDR1 MNHEY and CDR2 SVGAGI. The V end lost 5 bases, the J end lost 4 bases, and 12 bases lay between the germline ends. The CDR3 has 14 residues. The CDR3 DNA sequence: TGTGCCAGCAGTGTCGCGGGTTCCGGAAACACCATATATTTT. Translated: CASSVAGSGNTIYF.

This chain links TRBV6-4 with TRBJ1-1, with 8 bases aligning to TRBD1. The ends lost 6 bases at V and 1 base at J; junction bases unmatched: 1. CDR3 size: 13 residues. The V gene's germline CDR1 is MRHNA and CDR2 SNTAGT. The CDR3 bases are TGTGCCAGCAGACAGGGGGAGAACACTGAAGCTTTCTTT. It specifies CASRQGENTEAFF.